This T cell receptor (beta chain) was retrieved from a study of regulatory T cells in long-lasting Graves disease. General observations from the study: Exclusively peripheral blood, rather than thyroid tissue, was studied.

The CDR3 spans 17 residues. V was trimmed by 0 bases and J by 0 bases, leaving 12 bases between them. CDR1 and CDR2 from the germline V gene are SGHRS and YFSETQ. According to the study, TCR beta libraries were built with iRepertoire HTBI primers and CDR3-region Arm-PCR. TCRdb used MiXCR to reprocess the multiplex PCR reads, holding one entry per CDR3 protein. The data contain roughly 470,000 distinct CDR3 sequences, 20% of them singletons. Concerning this clonotype: Its antigen is undetermined.

Documented time point: persistent/refractory GD, antithyroid drugs over 5 years with positive TRAb. The TCR library was made from RNA extracted from PBMCs. The sequence was collected from a female donor with Graves disease. The genes are TRBV5-1 and TRBJ1-4; no firm D call. The sample was peripheral blood mononuclear cells (PBMCs), taken when the disease was refractory, from a patient treated with antithyroid drugs. The CDR3 nucleotides read TGCGCCAGCAGCTTGGGGACCTCAGGCGCAACTAATGAAAAACTGTTTTTT. Amino acid sequence: CASSLGTSGATNEKLFF.